Listed below are T cell receptor beta chains from one sample, sequenced in a study of blood T cell repertoires in COVID-19. The data were produced by immunoSEQ multiplex PCR, yet TCRdb's version contains in-frame clones alone and is incomplete. The table has fewer than 25,000 clones, 85% to 95% seen once. Specimen: peripheral blood. The receptor set was obtained from a human donor in a cohort sampled during active COVID-19. CDR3s include the opening cysteine and the closing phenylalanine or tryptophan. D genes are given only for firm matches. The size field is filled for only some rows; it gives once, few, many or a size class.

clone size	V gene	D gene	J gene	CDR3 protein	CDR3 DNA
NA	TRBV7-9	NA	TRBJ2-2	CASSLVQGGTGELFF	TGTGCCAGCTCCTTGGTGCAGGGGGGCACCGGGGAGCTGTTTTTT
NA	TRBV2	NA	TRBJ1-5	CASSGGGRSNQPQHF	TGTGCCAGCAGTGGGGGCGGACGTAGCAATCAGCCCCAGCATTTT
NA	TRBV11-2	TRBD2	TRBJ2-2	CASSLSPGGAGELFF	TGTGCCAGCAGCTTATCACCGGGAGGTGCCGGGGAGCTGTTTTTT
NA	TRBV24-1	NA	TRBJ1-2	CATSDSPHGGYTF	TGTGCCACCAGTGATTCGCCCCACGGGGGCTACACCTTC
NA	TRBV28	TRBD1	TRBJ1-1	CASSPRGQIEAFF	TGTGCCAGCAGTCCGAGGGGGCAAATTGAAGCTTTCTTT
NA	TRBV7-2	NA	TRBJ2-2	CASSLVVQRGAGELFF	TGTGCCAGCAGCTTAGTAGTTCAAAGGGGCGCCGGGGAGCTGTTTTTT
NA	TRBV5-1	TRBD1	TRBJ2-3	CASSFSGGGSDTQYF	TGCGCCAGCAGCTTTTCAGGGGGCGGTTCAGATACGCAGTATTTT
once	TRBV18	NA	TRBJ1-1	CASSPGRQNTEAFF	TGTGCCAGCTCCCCCGGCCGACAGAACACTGAAGCTTTCTTT
NA	TRBV7-2	TRBD2	TRBJ2-3	CASSASGGSTDTQYF	TGTGCCAGCAGCGCTAGCGGGGGGAGCACAGATACGCAGTATTTT
few	TRBV6-5	NA	TRBJ2-7	CASSYSLSSYEQYF	TGTGCCAGCAGTTACTCTCTGAGCTCCTACGAGCAGTACTTC
once	TRBV7-9	NA	TRBJ1-2	CASSLEEKNGYTF	TGTGCCAGCAGCTTGGAGGAAAAAAATGGCTACACCTTC
NA	TRBV18	NA	TRBJ2-5	CASSHRDTPLTQYF	TGTGCCAGCTCCCATCGGGACACACCATTGACCCAGTACTTC
NA	TRBV15	TRBD1	TRBJ1-1	CATGRQGKNTEAFF	TGTGCCACCGGGAGACAGGGGAAAAACACTGAAGCTTTCTTT
NA	TRBV7-2	NA	TRBJ2-1	CASSSGIYSYNEQFF	TGTGCCAGCAGCTCAGGTATTTACTCCTACAATGAGCAGTTCTTC
NA	TRBV18	TRBD1	TRBJ2-6	CASSPGQGILSGANVLTF	TGTGCCAGCTCCCCGGGACAGGGAATACTCTCTGGGGCCAACGTCCTGACTTTC
NA	TRBV12-3/TRBV12-4	NA	TRBJ1-2	CATKGRNYGYTF	TGTGCCACTAAGGGGCGGAACTATGGCTACACCTTC